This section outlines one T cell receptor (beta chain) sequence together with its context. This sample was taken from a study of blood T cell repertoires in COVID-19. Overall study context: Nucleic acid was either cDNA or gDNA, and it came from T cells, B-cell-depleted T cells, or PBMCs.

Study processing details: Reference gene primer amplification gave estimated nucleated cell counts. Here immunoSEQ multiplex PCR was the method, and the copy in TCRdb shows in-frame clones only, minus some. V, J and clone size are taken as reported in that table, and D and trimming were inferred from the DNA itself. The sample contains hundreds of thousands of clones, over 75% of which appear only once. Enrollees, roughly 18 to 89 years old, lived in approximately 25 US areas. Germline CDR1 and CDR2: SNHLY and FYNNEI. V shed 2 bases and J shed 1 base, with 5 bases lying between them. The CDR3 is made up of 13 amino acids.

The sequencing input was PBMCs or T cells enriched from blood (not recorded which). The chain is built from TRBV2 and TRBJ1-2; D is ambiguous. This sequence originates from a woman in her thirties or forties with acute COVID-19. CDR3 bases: TGTGCCAGCAGTGAACAGAATAACTATGGCTACACCTTC. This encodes CASSEQNNYGYTF.